This T cell receptor beta chain was identified during a study of shared clonotypes between healthy human individuals. Naive CD8 isolation took CD45RO-negative cells positively selected for CCR7 and excluded terminally differentiated effector memory CD45RA+ cells. Original handling: Filtering differed since immunoSEQ provided only junctions, with no quality scores. The protocol was immunoSEQ multiplex PCR, while the TCRdb copy is restricted to in-frame clones and leaves out a portion. From that table come the V and J calls and clone size; the DNA was used to work out D and trimming. The table lists under 2,000,000 clones, about 95% of them singletons. This CDR3 has 14 amino acids. Trimming left V 3 bases short and J 0 bases short, with 6 bases between. This clone was seen once.

The sample taken for sequencing was naive CD8+ T cells sorted from blood. The origin of this receptor is a man aged 18 to 29 in good health. This chain links TRBV23-1 with TRBJ2-1; no firm D call. TRBV23-1 belongs to the ORF category, with a function that is uncertain. The CDR3 sequence: CASSQSSSYNEQFF. The CDR3 nucleotides are TGCGCCAGCAGTCAGTCTAGCTCCTACAATGAGCAGTTCTTC.